Each of the 21 T cell receptor beta chains below was sequenced from the same sample in a study of shared clonotypes between healthy human individuals. TCRdb's table, derived via immunoSEQ multiplex PCR, lists solely in-frame clones and lacks some. The sample carries 850,000 to 1,200,000 clones, about 75% recorded once. Sequenced: memory CD4+ T cells sorted from blood. The subset: CD45RA-negative fraction. These receptors were taken from a man younger than 35 in good health.

This clone was seen a single time. The chain employs TRBV5-4 and TRBJ2-7; D call uncertain. V lost 4 bases and J lost 5, with 7 bases in between. This CDR3 spans 11 amino acids. Germline-derived CDR1 and CDR2 are SGHNT and YYREEE (reference sequence). In DNA form, the CDR3 reads TGTGCCAGCAGCCTGGGAAACGAGCAGTACTTC. Its protein is CASSLGNEQYF.

The genes are TRBV5-1 and TRBJ2-3; TRBD2 matches at 14 bases. J gave up 0 bases and V 4 bases, and 4 bases lay outside the gene matches. Germline CDR1 reads SGHRS; CDR2 reads YFSETQ. The CDR3 is made up of 17 amino acids. The CDR3 protein is CASSRRLAGGSTDTQYF. For the CDR3, the DNA is TGCGCCAGCAGCCGACGACTAGCGGGGGGGAGCACAGATACGCAGTATTTT.

V gene TRBV6-5 combines with J gene TRBJ1-2; D is unclear. V was clipped by 6 bases and J by 8 bases, with 13 bases between them. The CDR3 runs to 12 residues. CDR1 and CDR2 from the germline V gene are MNHEY and SVGAGI. The CDR3 region has the DNA TGTGCCAGCAGCCCTCGGGCGGAGGGCTACACCTTC. Protein product: CASSPRAEGYTF.

A remark on this clone: This specimen includes other DNA sequences encoding the same CDR3. This rearrangement joins TRBV2 to TRBJ1-1; D not certain. The CDR3 extends over 13 amino acids. Trimming took off 5 bases at V and 2 bases at J, with 9 bases between the two ends. Germline CDR1 is SNHLY and CDR2 is FYNNEI. The CDR3 sequence: CASSQGLNTEAFF. DNA for the CDR3: TGTGCCAGCAGTCAAGGCCTTAACACTGAAGCTTTCTTT.

V and J are TRBV6-1 and TRBJ2-1, with 9 positions matching TRBD1. V was pared by 6 bases and J by 9 bases, with 6 bases of the junction left unmatched. There are 13 residues in the CDR3. Per the germline V gene, CDR1 is MNHNS and CDR2 is SASEGT. The CDR3 is CASRGQGISEQFF. The CDR3 region has the DNA TGTGCCAGCAGGGGACAGGGCATCAGTGAGCAGTTCTTC.

The gene calls are TRBV27 and TRBJ1-2; the D is unclear. CDR1 MNHEY and CDR2 SMNVEV come from the germline V gene (reference sequence). The CDR3 is made up of 18 amino acids. The V end lost 0 bases, the J end lost 4 bases, and 21 bases lay between the germline ends. DNA of the CDR3: TGTGCCAGCAGTTTATCGATAATATGGGCCCAAACTTCCTATGGCTACACCTTC. Translated, it gives CASSLSIIWAQTSYGYTF.

The V call is TRBV7-9, the J call TRBJ2-3; no reliable D call. This CDR3 region has 11 residues. V shed 7 bases and J shed 7 bases, with 9 bases lying between them. Germline values: CDR1 SEHNR, CDR2 FQNEAQ (reference sequence). CDR3 residues: CASTLTYTQYF. CDR3 in DNA: TGTGCCAGCACCCTAACCTATACGCAGTATTTT.

The J gene is TRBJ2-2, the V gene TRBV5-4; D perhaps matches TRBD2 (5 bases). The CDR3 is made up of 15 amino acids. The germline V gene encodes CDR1 SGHNT and CDR2 YYREEE (reference sequence). The V gene lost 4 bases and the J gene lost 0 bases, with 10 bases spanning the gap. CDR3 nucleotides: TGTGCCAGCAGCCGGGATGCTTCGAACACCGGGGAGCTGTTTTTT. Its translation is CASSRDASNTGELFF.

The CDR3 loop is CAITEGSNYGYTF. DNA for the CDR3: TGTGCCATCACCGAGGGGTCTAACTATGGCTACACCTTC. The gene calls are TRBV10-3 and TRBJ1-2; D possibly corresponds to TRBD1 (5 bases). CDR1 and CDR2 (germline): ENHRY, SYGVKD. V was cut by 7 bases and J by 0 bases, with 9 bases left in between. CDR3 length: 13 residues.

This clone was recorded once. V and J are TRBV5-3 and TRBJ2-3, with 15 bases aligning to TRBD2. TRBV5-3 is given ORF status, its function remaining uncertain. V lost 8 bases, J lost 5 bases, and 0 bases stayed unmatched. This CDR3 has 13 residues. In DNA form, the CDR3 reads TGTGCCAGGGGACTAGCGGGAGGAGATACGCAGTATTTT. Translated: CARGLAGGDTQYF.

The chain combines TRBV30 with TRBJ2-1, with D perhaps given as TRBD1 or TRBD2 (6 bases each). The germline CDR1 and CDR2 sequences are GTSNPN and SVGIG (reference sequence). The ends were cut back, 7 bases at V and 5 bases at J, with 18 bases in the middle. The CDR3 totals 14 residues. As DNA, the CDR3 is TGTGCCTTGATTAACGGGGGCGGCCACAATGAGCAGTTCTTC. Translation gives CALINGGGHNEQFF.

A remark on this clone: Additional DNA sequences in this sample encode the identical CDR3. This sequence joins TRBV4-3 and TRBJ2-7; D is unclear. CDR1 and CDR2 (germline): LGHNA, YSLEER. V was cut by 0 bases and J by 3 bases, with 12 bases left in between. The CDR3 sequence is 15 residues long. The CDR3 region is CASSQERLSSYEQYF. CDR3 nucleotides: TGCGCCAGCAGCCAAGAACGTCTCTCGAGCTACGAGCAGTACTTC.

CDR3 protein: CASSPPERGYNEQFF. The CDR3 DNA reads TGTGCCAGCAGCCCTCCGGAGCGGGGTTACAATGAGCAGTTCTTC. This chain links TRBV21-1 with TRBJ2-1; the DNA was not compared with TRBD2, the D call given in the table. TRBV21-1 is noted as a pseudogene. This CDR3 region has 15 residues.

Regarding this clone: Additional DNA sequences in this sample encode the identical CDR3. The genes are TRBV20-1 and TRBJ2-3, with D unresolved. The CDR3 consists of 11 residues. The germline CDR1 and CDR2 sequences are DFQATT and SNEGSKA (reference sequence). Between the trimmed V and J ends, which lost 4 bases and 5 bases, there was a span of 7 bases. The DNA of the CDR3 is TGCAGTGCTACTAGAGGAGATACGCAGTATTTT. The encoded protein is CSATRGDTQYF.

This clone was observed once. The rearrangement uses TRBV6-5 and TRBJ2-6; tentatively, D is TRBD1 (6 bases). Germline CDR1 MNHEY, CDR2 SVGAGI. The CDR3 covers 15 residues. Trimming left V 6 bases short and J 0 bases short, with 9 bases between. CDR3 sequence reads: CASRQGNSGANVLTF. In nucleotides, the CDR3 is TGTGCCAGCAGACAGGGTAACTCTGGGGCCAACGTCCTGACTTTC.

This chain connects TRBV29-1 to TRBJ2-5, with TRBD1 identical over 8 bases. The ends lost 7 bases at V and 4 bases at J; junction bases unmatched: 8. Germline assignment: CDR1 SQVTM and CDR2 ANQGSEA. The CDR3 runs to 13 residues. CDR3 loop: CSGRGQIVETQYF. DNA for the CDR3: TGCAGCGGCAGGGGGCAAATAGTAGAGACCCAGTACTTC.

This clone was seen a few times. V gene TRBV4-2 combines with J gene TRBJ2-1; TRBD2 agrees at 8 bases. V lost 8 bases to trimming and J lost 6 bases; unmatched junction nucleotides: 12. CDR1 LGHNA and CDR2 YNFKEQ come from the germline V gene. This CDR3 region has 15 residues. The CDR3 nucleotides are TGTGCCAGCCGCGCCGACGGGGGGGCCAGCAATGAGCAGTTCTTC. Its protein is CASRADGGASNEQFF.

This chain links TRBV6-4 with TRBJ1-1; D is possibly TRBD1 (5 bases). The CDR3 length is 14 residues. V was cut by 2 bases and J by 4 bases, with 11 bases left in between. The germline V gene has CDR1 MRHNA and CDR2 SNTAGT. The CDR3: CASSDGTGSTEAFF. In nucleotides, the CDR3 is TGTGCCAGCAGTGACGGAACAGGCTCCACTGAAGCTTTCTTT.

The chain carries TRBV6-5 and TRBJ2-2; D is unclear. The length of the CDR3 is 13 residues. Trimming pared 6 bases from V and 1 base from J, leaving 6 bases between. Looked up from germline, CDR1 is MNHEY and CDR2 is SVGAGI. The CDR3 region is CASRWGNTGELFF. The CDR3 DNA reads TGTGCCAGCAGATGGGGGAACACCGGGGAGCTGTTTTTT.

This clone has more than one count but fewer than ten. This chain uses TRBV5-8 with TRBJ2-1; TRBD2 agrees at 10 bases. This CDR3 contains 16 residues. V lost 6 bases, J lost 4 bases, and 10 bases stayed unmatched. Germline V gene sequence: CDR1 SGHTS, CDR2 YDEGEE. The CDR3 spells CASTGLAGVSYNEQFF. Written as DNA, the CDR3 is TGTGCCAGCACAGGGCTAGCGGGAGTGTCTTACAATGAGCAGTTCTTC.

The V and J genes are TRBV6-5 and TRBJ1-1; D perhaps matches TRBD1 (5 bases). Trimming stripped 1 base from V and 4 bases from J, with 7 bases between. Per the germline V gene, CDR1 is MNHEY and CDR2 is SVGAGI. The CDR3 runs 13 residues. CDR3 region: CASSYWGGTEAFF. The CDR3 DNA reads TGTGCCAGCAGTTACTGGGGGGGCACTGAAGCTTTCTTT.